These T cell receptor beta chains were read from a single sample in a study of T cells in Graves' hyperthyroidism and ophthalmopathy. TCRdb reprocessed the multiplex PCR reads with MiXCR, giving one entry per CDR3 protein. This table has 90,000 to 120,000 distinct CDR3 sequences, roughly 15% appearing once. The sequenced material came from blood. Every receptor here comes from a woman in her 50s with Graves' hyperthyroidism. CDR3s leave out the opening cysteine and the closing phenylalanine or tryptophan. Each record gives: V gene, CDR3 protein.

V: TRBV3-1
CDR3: ASSQARGGQPQH

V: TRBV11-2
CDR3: ASSLGLLAGGPGDTQY

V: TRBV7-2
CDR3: ASSHTGGEQY

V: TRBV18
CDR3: ASSPSLHNEKLF

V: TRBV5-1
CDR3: ASSLGGSYQPQH

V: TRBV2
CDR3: ASSEAAGELF

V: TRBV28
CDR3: ASSLGGSGANVLT

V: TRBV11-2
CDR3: ASSLVAAEAF

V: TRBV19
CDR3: ASTWDTEGLQPQH

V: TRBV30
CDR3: AWSVGSGRDTQY

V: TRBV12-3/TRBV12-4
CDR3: ASSRWVLNTEAF

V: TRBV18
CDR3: ASSEGTPARKDEAF

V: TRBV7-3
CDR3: ASSSAGERHSAQY

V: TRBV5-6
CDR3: ASRARQGARGGYT

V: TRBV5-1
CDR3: ASSLAYYSTEAF

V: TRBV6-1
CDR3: ASRSAGTDNSPLH

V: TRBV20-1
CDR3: SARGTVSTDTQY

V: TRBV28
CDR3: ASSQAGTAYGYT

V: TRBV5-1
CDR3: ASSPAWDRDGLEQF

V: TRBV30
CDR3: AWSKEEGYEQY

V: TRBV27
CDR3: ASRDPGGTSFYEQF

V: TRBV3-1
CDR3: ASSQFPGLGYEQY

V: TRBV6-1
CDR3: ASSDLPEVRVTGGYT

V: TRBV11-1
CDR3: ASSLGSGRFEQF

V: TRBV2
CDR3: ASSEGGGGRTEAF

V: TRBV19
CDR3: ASSITTANYGYT

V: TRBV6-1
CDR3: ASSPRDRDDYEQY

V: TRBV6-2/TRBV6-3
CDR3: ASSPGRVTNYGYT

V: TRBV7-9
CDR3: ASSPPQIGSQETQY

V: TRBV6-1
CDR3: ASNSGQPGGDTQY

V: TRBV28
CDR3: ASRIAGEETQY

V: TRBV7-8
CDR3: ASSSRRGAPTDTQY

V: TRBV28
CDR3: ASNRASGTEAF

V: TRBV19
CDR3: ASSLAGIYNEQF

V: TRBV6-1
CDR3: ASSEASGRPDTQY

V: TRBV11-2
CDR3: ASSFRTEEGYT

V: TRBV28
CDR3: ASSGNRGKSTEAF

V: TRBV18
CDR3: ASSPNSGSEKLF

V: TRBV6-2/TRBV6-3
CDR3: ASSPDRAGTGELF

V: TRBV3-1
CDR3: ASSPVSLANYGYT

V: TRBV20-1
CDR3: SARDAGDFSYNEQF

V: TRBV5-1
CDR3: TSRRESSYNEQF

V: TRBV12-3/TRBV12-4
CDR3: ASRKGVAGANVLT

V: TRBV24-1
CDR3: ATSDFGAPGTGTSGGNEQF

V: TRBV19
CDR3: ASSTRGQVNQPQH

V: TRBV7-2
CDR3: ASSLGRGESYEQY

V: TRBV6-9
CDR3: ASSYKTTNEKLF

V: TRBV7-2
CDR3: ASSLVWQNTEAF

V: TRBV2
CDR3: ASSDWGQGGAGELF

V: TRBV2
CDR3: ASSEARRVTEAF

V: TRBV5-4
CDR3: ASSSGGAVTDTQY

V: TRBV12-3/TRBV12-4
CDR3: ASSLTMGLGYT